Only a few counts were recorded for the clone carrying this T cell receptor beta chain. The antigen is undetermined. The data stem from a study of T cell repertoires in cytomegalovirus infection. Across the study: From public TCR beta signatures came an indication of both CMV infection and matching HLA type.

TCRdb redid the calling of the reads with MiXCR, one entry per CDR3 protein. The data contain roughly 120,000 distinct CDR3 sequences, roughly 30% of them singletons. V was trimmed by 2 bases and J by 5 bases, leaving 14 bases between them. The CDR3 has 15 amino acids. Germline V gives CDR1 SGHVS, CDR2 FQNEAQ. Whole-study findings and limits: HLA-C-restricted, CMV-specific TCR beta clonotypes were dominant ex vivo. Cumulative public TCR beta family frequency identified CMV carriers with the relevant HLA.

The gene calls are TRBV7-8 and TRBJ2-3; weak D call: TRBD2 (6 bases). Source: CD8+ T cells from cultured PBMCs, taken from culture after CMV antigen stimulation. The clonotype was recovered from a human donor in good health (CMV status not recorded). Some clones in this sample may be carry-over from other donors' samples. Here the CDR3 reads CASSLRRVGGDTQYF. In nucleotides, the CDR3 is TGTGCCAGCAGCTTACGTAGAGTCGGGGGAGATACGCAGTATTTT.